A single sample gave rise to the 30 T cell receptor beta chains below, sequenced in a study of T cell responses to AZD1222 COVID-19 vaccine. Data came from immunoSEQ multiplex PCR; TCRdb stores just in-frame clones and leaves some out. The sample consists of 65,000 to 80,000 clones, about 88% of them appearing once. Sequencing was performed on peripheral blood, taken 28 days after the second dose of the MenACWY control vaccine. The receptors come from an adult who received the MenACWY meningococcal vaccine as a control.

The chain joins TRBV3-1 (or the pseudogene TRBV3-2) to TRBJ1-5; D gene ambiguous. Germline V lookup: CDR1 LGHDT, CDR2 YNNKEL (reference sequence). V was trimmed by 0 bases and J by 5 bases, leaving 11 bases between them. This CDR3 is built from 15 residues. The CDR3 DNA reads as TGTGCCAGCAGCCAAGATTCGACTGTTCATCAGCCCCAGCATTTT. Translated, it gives CASSQDSTVHQPQHF.

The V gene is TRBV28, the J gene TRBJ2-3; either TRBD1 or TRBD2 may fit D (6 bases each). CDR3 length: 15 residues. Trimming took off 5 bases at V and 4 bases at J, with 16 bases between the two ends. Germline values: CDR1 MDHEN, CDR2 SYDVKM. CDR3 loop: CASSKNVEGADTQYF. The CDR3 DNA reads TGTGCCAGCAGTAAAAACGTGGAGGGGGCAGATACGCAGTATTTT. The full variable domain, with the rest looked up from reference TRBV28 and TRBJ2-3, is DVKVTQSSRYLVKRTGEKVFLECVQDMDHENMFWYRQDPGLGLRLIYFSYDVKMKEKGDIPEGYSVSREKKERFSLILESASTNQTSMYLCASSKNVEGADTQYFGPGTRLTVL.

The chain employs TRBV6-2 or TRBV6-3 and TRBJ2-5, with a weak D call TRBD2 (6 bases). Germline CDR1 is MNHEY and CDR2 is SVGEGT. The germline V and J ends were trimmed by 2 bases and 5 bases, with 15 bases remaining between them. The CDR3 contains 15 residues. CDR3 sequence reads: CASSYGGLPGETQYF. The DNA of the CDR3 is TGTGCCAGCAGTTACGGTGGACTACCTGGGGAGACCCAGTACTTC.

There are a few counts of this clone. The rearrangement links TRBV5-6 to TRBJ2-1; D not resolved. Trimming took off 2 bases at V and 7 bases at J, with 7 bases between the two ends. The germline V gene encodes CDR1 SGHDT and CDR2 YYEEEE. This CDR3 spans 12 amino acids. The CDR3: CASSFEGNEQFF. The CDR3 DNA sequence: TGTGCCAGCAGCTTTGAAGGGAATGAGCAGTTCTTC.

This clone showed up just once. For the CDR3, the DNA is TGTGCCAGCAGTCCTACAGGGAATGGCTACACCTTC. It codes for CASSPTGNGYTF. The chain uses TRBV27 and TRBJ1-2; possibly TRBD1 for D (6 bases). V gave up 5 bases and J gave up 6 bases, with 10 bases separating them. CDR3 size: 12 residues. Germline loops: CDR1 MNHEY, CDR2 SMNVEV (reference sequence).

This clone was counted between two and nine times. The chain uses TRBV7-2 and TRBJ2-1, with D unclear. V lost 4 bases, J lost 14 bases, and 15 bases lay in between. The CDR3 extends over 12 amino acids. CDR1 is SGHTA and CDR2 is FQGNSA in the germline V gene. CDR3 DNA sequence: TGTGCCAGCAGCTCGAGGTCTCCCATCAAGTTCTTC. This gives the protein CASSSRSPIKFF.

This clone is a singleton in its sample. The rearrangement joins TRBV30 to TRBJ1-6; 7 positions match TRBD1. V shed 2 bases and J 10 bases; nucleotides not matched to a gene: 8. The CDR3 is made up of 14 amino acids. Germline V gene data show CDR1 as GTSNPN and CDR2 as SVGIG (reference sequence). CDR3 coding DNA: TGTGCCTGGAGTCGGGGACAGCCATTGTCACCCCTCCACTTT. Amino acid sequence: CAWSRGQPLSPLHF. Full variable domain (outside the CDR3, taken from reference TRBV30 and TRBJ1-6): SQTIHQWPATLVQPVGSPLSLECTVEGTSNPNLYWYRQAAGRGLQLLFYSVGIGQISSEVPQNLSASRPQDRQFILSSKKLLLSDSGFYLCAWSRGQPLSPLHFGNGTRLTVT.

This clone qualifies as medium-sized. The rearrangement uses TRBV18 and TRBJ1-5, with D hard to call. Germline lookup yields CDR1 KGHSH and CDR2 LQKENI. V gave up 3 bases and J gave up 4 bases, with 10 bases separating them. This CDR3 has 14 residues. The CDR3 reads CASSPDPANQPQHF. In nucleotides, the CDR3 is TGTGCCAGCTCACCCGATCCCGCAAATCAGCCCCAGCATTTT.

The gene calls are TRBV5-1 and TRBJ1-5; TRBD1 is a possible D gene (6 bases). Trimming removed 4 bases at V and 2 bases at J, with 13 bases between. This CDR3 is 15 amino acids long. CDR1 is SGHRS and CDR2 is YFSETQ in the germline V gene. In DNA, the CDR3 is TGCGCCAGCAGCCCAGGGGCAGGAGGCAATCAGCCCCAGCATTTT. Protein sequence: CASSPGAGGNQPQHF.

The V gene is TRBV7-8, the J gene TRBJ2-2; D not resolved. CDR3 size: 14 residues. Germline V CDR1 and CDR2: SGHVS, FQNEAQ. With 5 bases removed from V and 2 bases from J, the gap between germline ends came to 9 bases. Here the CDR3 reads CASSTGPNTGELFF. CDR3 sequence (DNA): TGTGCCAGCAGCACGGGTCCAAACACCGGGGAGCTGTTTTTT.

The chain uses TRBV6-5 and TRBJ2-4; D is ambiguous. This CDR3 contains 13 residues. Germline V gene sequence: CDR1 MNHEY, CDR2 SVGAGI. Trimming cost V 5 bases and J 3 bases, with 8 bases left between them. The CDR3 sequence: CASSTPNKNIQYF. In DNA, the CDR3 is TGTGCCAGCAGTACCCCAAACAAAAACATTCAGTACTTC.

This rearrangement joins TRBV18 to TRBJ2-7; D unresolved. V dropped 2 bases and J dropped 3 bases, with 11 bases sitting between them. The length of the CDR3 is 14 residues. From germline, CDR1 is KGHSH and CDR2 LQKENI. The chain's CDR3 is CASSPLAGNYEQYF. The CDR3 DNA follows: TGTGCCAGCTCACCATTGGCAGGAAACTACGAGCAGTACTTC. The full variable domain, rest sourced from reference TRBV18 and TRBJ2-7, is NAGVMQNPRHLVRRRGQEARLRCSPMKGHSHVYWYRQLPEEGLKFMVYLQKENIIDESGMPKERFSAEFPKEGPSILRIQQVVRGDSAAYFCASSPLAGNYEQYFGPGTRLTVT.

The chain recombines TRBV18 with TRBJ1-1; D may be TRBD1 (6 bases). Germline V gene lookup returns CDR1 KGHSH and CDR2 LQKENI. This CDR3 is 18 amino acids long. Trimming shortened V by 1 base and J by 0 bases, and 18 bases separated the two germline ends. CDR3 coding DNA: TGTGCCAGCTCACCACGCCAACAGGGAACCGGTATGAACACTGAAGCTTTCTTT. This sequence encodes CASSPRQQGTGMNTEAFF.

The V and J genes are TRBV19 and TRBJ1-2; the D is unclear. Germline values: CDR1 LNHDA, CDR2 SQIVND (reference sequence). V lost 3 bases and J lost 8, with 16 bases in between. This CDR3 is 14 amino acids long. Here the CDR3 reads CASSINLASEGYTF. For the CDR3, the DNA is TGTGCCAGTAGTATTAACCTAGCGAGTGAAGGCTACACCTTC.

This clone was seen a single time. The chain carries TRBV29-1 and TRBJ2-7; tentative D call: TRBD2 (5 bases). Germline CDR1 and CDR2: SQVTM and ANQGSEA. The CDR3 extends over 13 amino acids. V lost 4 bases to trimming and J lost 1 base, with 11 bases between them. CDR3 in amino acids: CSVALTGSYEQYF. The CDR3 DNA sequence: TGCAGCGTTGCTCTGACGGGGTCCTACGAGCAGTACTTC.

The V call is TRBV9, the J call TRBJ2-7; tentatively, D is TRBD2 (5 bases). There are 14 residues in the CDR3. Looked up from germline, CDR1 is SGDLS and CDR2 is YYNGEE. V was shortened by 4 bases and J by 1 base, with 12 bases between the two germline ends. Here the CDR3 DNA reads TGTGCCAGCAGCCCCGAAGGGAGATCCTACGAGCAGTACTTC. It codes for CASSPEGRSYEQYF. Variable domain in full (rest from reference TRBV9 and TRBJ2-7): DSGVTQTPKHLITATGQRVTLRCSPRSGDLSVYWYQQSLDQGLQFLIQYYNGEERAKGNILERFSAQQFPDLHSELNLSSLELGDSALYFCASSPEGRSYEQYFGPGTRLTVT.

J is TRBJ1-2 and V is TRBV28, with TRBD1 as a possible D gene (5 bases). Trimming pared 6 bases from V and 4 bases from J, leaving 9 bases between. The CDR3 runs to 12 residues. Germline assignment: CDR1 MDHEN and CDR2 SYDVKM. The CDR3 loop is CASRSGLYGYTF. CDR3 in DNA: TGTGCCAGCAGGTCAGGGCTCTATGGCTACACCTTC.

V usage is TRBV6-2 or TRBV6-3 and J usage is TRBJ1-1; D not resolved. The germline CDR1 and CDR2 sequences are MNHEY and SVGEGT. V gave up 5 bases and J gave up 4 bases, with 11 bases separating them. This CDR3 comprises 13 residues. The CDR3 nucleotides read TGTGCCAGCAGTCTCCAGGAGTTCACTGAAGCTTTCTTT. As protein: CASSLQEFTEAFF.

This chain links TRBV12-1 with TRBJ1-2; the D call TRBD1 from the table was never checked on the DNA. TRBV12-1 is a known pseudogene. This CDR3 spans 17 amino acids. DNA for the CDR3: TGTGCCAGCAGCTACCGAGACAGGGGGCCCCTGGACTATGGCTACACCTTC. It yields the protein CASSYRDRGPLDYGYTF.

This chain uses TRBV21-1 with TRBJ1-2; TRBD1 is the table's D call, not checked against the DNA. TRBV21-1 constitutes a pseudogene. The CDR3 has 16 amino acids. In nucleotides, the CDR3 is TGTGCCAGCACCAGTGGTCATCTTCCGCTTAACTATGGCTACACCTTC. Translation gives CASTSGHLPLNYGYTF.

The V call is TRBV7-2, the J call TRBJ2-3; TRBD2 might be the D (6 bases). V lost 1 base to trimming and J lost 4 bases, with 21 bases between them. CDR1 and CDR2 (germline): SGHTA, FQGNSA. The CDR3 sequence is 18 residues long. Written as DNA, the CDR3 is TGTGCCAGCAGCTTAGAAGTCAGGGCTAGCGATTATTCAGATACGCAGTATTTT. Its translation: CASSLEVRASDYSDTQYF. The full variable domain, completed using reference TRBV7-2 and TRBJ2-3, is GAGVSQSPSNKVTEKGKDVELRCDPISGHTALYWYRQSLGQGLEFLIYFQGNSAPDKSGLPSDRFSAERTGGSVSTLTIQRTQQEDSAVYLCASSLEVRASDYSDTQYFGPGTRLTVL.

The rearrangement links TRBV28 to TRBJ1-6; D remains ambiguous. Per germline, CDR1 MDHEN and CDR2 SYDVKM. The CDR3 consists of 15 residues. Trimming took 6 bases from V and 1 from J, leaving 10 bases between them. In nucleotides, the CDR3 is TGTGCCAGCAGCCCGATTGGGTCCTATAATTCACCCCTCCACTTT. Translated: CASSPIGSYNSPLHF.

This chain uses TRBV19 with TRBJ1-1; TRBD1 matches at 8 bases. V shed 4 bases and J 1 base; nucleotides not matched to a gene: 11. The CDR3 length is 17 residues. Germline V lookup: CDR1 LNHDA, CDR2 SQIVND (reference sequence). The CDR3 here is CASSRSRTGGPNTEAFF. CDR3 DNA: TGTGCCAGTAGTAGATCAAGAACAGGGGGACCGAACACTGAAGCTTTCTTT. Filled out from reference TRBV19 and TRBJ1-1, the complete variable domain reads DGGITQSPKYLFRKEGQNVTLSCEQNLNHDAMYWYRQDPGQGLRLIYYSQIVNDFQKGDIAEGYSVSREKKESFPLTVTSAQKNPTAFYLCASSRSRTGGPNTEAFFGQGTRLTVV.

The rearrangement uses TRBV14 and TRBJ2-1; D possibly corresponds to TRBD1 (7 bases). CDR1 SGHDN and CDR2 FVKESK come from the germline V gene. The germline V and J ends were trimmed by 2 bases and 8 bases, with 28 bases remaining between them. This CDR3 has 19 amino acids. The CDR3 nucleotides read TGTGCCAGCAGCCAACGGAGGGGCCCGACAGGGTCTTCTTTCGATGAGCAGTTCTTC. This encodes CASSQRRGPTGSSFDEQFF.

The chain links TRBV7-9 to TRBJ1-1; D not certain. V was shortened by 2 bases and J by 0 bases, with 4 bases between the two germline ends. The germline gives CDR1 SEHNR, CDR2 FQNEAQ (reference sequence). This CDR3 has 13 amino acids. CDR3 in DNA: TGTGCCAGCAGCTTATCCCTGAACACTGAAGCTTTCTTT. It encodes CASSLSLNTEAFF. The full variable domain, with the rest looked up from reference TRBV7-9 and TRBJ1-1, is DTGVSQNPRHKITKRGQNVTFRCDPISEHNRLYWYRQTLGQGPEFLTYFQNEAQLEKSRLLSDRFSAERPKGSFSTLEIQRTEQGDSAMYLCASSLSLNTEAFFGQGTRLTVV.

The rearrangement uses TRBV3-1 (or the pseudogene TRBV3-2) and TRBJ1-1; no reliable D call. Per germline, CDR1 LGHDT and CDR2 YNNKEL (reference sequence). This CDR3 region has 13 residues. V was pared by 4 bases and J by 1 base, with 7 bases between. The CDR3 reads CASSLNRNTEAFF. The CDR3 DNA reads TGTGCCAGCAGCCTCAACAGGAACACTGAAGCTTTCTTT.

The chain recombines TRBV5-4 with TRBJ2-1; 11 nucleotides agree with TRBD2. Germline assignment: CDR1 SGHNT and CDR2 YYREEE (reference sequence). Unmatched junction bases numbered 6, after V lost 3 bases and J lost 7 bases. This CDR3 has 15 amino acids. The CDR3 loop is CASSSPGLAANEQFF. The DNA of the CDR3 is TGTGCCAGCAGCTCGCCGGGACTAGCGGCAAATGAGCAGTTCTTC.

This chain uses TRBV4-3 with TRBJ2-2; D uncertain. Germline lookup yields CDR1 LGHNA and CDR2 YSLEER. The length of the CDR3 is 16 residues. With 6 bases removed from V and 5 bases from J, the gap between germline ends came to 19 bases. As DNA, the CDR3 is TGCGCCAGCAGACTCGACTCCACGGAACATACCGGGGAGCTGTTTTTT. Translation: CASRLDSTEHTGELFF.

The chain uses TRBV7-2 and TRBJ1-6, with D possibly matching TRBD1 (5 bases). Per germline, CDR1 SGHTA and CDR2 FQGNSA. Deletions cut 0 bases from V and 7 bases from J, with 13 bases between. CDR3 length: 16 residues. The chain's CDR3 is CASSLAPAGINSPLHF. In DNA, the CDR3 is TGTGCCAGCAGCTTAGCGCCCGCAGGGATCAATTCACCCCTCCACTTT.

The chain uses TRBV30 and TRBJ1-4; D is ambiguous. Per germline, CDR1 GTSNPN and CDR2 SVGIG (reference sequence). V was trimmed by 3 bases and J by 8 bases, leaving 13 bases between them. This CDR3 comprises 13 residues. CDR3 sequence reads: CAWSRQEGEKLFF. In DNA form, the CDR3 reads TGTGCCTGGAGCCGACAAGAAGGGGAAAAACTGTTTTTT.